The 21 T cell receptor beta chains presented below share a single source sample, sequenced in a study of patients and donors after allogeneic stem cell transplantation (dated by TCRdb to the early 2020s). Libraries were prepared through RT-PCR. Instrument on record: NextSeq 550. TCRdb reprocessing: public reads trimmed at Q25 with fastp, clones called with MiXCR, in-frame beta chains kept. Identical CDR3 proteins give one entry, which carries the most common genes and DNA. This sample lists roughly 960,000 distinct CDR3 sequences; roughly 18% were detected once. The ten largest clones add up to 5% to 7.5% of the sample. The sequenced sample was blood, either unsorted or a sorted T cell fraction (not recorded which). The receptor source for this set is a human donor who was either an allogeneic HSCT recipient or a stem cell or donor lymphocyte infusion donor (not recorded which). It is not recorded whose cells these are; they may come from a transplant donor.

This clonotype was recorded a few times. The rearrangement uses TRBV12-3 or TRBV12-4 and TRBJ2-2, with D maybe TRBD2 (7 bases). The ends were cut back, 7 bases at V and 6 bases at J, with 18 bases in the middle. CDR3 length equals 15 residues. The CDR3 nucleotides read TGTGCCAGCAAATTAGACGGGGGGCGTCCCGGGGAGCTGTTTTTT. It translates to CASKLDGGRPGELFF.

This clonotype was recorded a few times. CDR3 coding DNA: TGCAGCGTTGAGACAGCAAACTATGGCTACACCTTC. This encodes CSVETANYGYTF. This sequence joins TRBV29-1 and TRBJ1-2, with D possibly TRBD1 on 5 matching bases. Germline V gene lookup returns CDR1 SQVTM and CDR2 ANQGSEA. Trimming left V 3 bases short and J 2 bases short, with 7 bases between. The CDR3 length is 12 residues.

The J gene is TRBJ1-1, the V gene TRBV4-1, with D maybe TRBD1 (5 bases). V gave up 0 bases and J gave up 1 base, with 18 bases separating them. The CDR3 is 18 amino acids. Per germline, CDR1 MGHRA and CDR2 YSYEKL. CDR3 DNA sequence: TGCGCCAGCAGCCAAGACCGGATAAAAGACAGCTCGAACACTGAAGCTTTCTTT. The encoded protein is CASSQDRIKDSSNTEAFF.

J is TRBJ1-1 and V is TRBV13; D is possibly TRBD1 (5 bases). This CDR3 is 14 amino acids long. V gave up 7 bases and J gave up 5 bases, with 17 bases separating them. Germline V gene sequence: CDR1 PRHDT, CDR2 FYEKMQ (reference sequence). CDR3 residues: CASTPGPGRTEAFF. CDR3 DNA: TGTGCCAGCACCCCGGGACCAGGGCGGACTGAAGCTTTCTTT. Full variable domain (missing parts from reference TRBV13 and TRBJ1-1): AAGVIQSPRHLIKEKRETATLKCYPIPRHDTVYWYQQGPGQDPQFLISFYEKMQSDKGSIPDRFSAQQFSDYHSELNMSSLELGDSALYFCASTPGPGRTEAFFGQGTRLTVV.

The gene calls are TRBV29-1 and TRBJ2-5; 11 bases line up with TRBD1. The length of the CDR3 is 14 residues. J gave up 7 bases and V 5 bases, and 9 bases lay outside the gene matches. Germline assignment: CDR1 SQVTM and CDR2 ANQGSEA. CDR3 residues: CSVRTGGQKGTQYF. CDR3 DNA: TGCAGCGTTCGGACAGGGGGCCAAAAGGGGACCCAGTACTTC. The entire variable domain, with the rest obtained from reference TRBV29-1 and TRBJ2-5, is as follows: SAVISQKPSRDICQRGTSLTIQCQVDSQVTMMFWYRQQPGQSLTLIATANQGSEATYESGFVIDKFPISRPNLTFSTLTVSNMSPEDSSIYLCSVRTGGQKGTQYFGPGTRLLVL.

V usage is TRBV6-6 and J usage is TRBJ2-4; either TRBD1 or TRBD2 may fit D (5 bases each). Trimming cost V 4 bases and J 4 bases, with 8 bases left between them. Germline loops: CDR1 MNHNY, CDR2 SVGAGI (reference sequence). This CDR3 has 13 residues. The CDR3 DNA sequence: TGTGCCAGCAGTTGGGACGGTAAAAACATTCAGTACTTC. It is translated as CASSWDGKNIQYF.

V gene TRBV4-3 combines with J gene TRBJ1-1; no clear D. With 1 base removed from V and 1 base from J, the gap between germline ends came to 7 bases. This CDR3 comprises 14 residues. Germline V gene data show CDR1 as LGHNA and CDR2 as YSLEER. CDR3: CASSQGLQNTEAFF. The CDR3 DNA reads as TGCGCCAGCAGCCAAGGCCTCCAGAACACTGAAGCTTTCTTT.

Ten or more counts support this clonotype. The CDR3 nucleotides are TGTGCCAGCAGTTTAGGTGAGGGGATTGATGAAAAACTGTTTTTT. It specifies CASSLGEGIDEKLFF. The chain has TRBV12-3 or TRBV12-4 and TRBJ1-4, with D perhaps matching TRBD1 (5 bases). The CDR3 totals 15 residues. The V gene lost 1 base and the J gene lost 6 bases, with 12 bases spanning the gap.

This clonotype was observed a handful of times. CDR3 DNA: TGTGCCAGCAGTGAATATAGGGCGGGGGGGCACACAGATACGCAGTATTTT. Protein product: CASSEYRAGGHTDTQYF. The chain carries TRBV25-1 and TRBJ2-3, with 9 nucleotides matching TRBD2. J lost 2 bases, V lost 0 bases, and 6 bases had no gene match. Germline V CDR1 and CDR2: MGHDK, SYGVNS. There are 17 residues in the CDR3.

The CDR3 nucleotides are TGTGCCAGCAGTGAAGCAGGGCGCCTGAGCGGGAACTATGGCTACACCTTC. Translating it yields CASSEAGRLSGNYGYTF. The chain carries TRBV6-1 and TRBJ1-2; D remains ambiguous. Germline loops: CDR1 MNHNS, CDR2 SASEGT. CDR3 size: 17 residues. V was clipped by 0 bases and J by 2 bases, with 16 bases between them.

The chain recombines TRBV5-1 with TRBJ2-1; 10 positions match TRBD1. Looked up from germline, CDR1 is SGHRS and CDR2 is YFSETQ. Trimming cost V 4 bases and J 5 bases; bases outside gene matches: 6. CDR3 length: 15 amino acids. CDR3 residues: CASSPTGGRHNEQFF. CDR3 bases: TGCGCCAGCAGCCCGACAGGGGGCCGCCACAATGAGCAGTTCTTC.

This clonotype was detected only a few times. The chain couples TRBV20-1 to TRBJ2-7; D not certain. Trimming cost V 5 bases and J 0 bases, with 5 bases left between them. Germline V gene sequence: CDR1 DFQATT, CDR2 SNEGSKA (reference sequence). This CDR3 is built from 11 residues. As DNA, the CDR3 is TGCAGTGCTCAGAGCTCCTACGAGCAGTACTTC. Protein product: CSAQSSYEQYF.

This rearrangement joins TRBV12-3 or TRBV12-4 to TRBJ1-2; a weak D match, TRBD1 (6 bases). The CDR3 is made up of 15 amino acids. Between the trimmed V and J ends, which lost 5 bases and 8 bases, there was a span of 21 bases. The DNA for the CDR3 is TGTGCCAGCAGTCTCAGCGGGGGCGGATCGAGAGGCTACACCTTC. Residues: CASSLSGGGSRGYTF.

This clonotype was counted between two and nine times. The V call is TRBV20-1, the J call TRBJ2-7, with D maybe TRBD1 (5 bases). The length of the CDR3 is 13 residues. CDR1 is DFQATT and CDR2 is SNEGSKA in the germline V gene (reference sequence). V was clipped by 4 bases and J by 6 bases, with 16 bases between them. CDR3 DNA sequence: TGCAGTGCTACAGGCAGCTGGGGCCTCGAGCAGTACTTC. Translation: CSATGSWGLEQYF.

In its sample, this clonotype was seen many times. V is TRBV29-1 and J is TRBJ2-1; D tentatively reads TRBD1 or TRBD2 (5 bases each). Per the germline V gene, CDR1 is SQVTM and CDR2 is ANQGSEA. The V end lost 2 bases, the J end lost 0 bases, and 11 bases lay between the germline ends. The CDR3 sequence is 15 residues long. The CDR3 protein is CSVERGPSSYNEQFF. The CDR3 DNA follows: TGCAGCGTTGAAAGGGGACCCAGCTCCTACAATGAGCAGTTCTTC.

This clonotype was picked up a small number of times. The V gene is TRBV2, the J gene TRBJ2-7, with a weak D call TRBD1 (7 bases). The CDR3 consists of 14 residues. V was cut by 4 bases and J by 6 bases, with 16 bases left in between. Germline V gene sequence: CDR1 SNHLY, CDR2 FYNNEI. In nucleotides, the CDR3 is TGTGCCAGCAGTGCTGGCAGGGGGGCGGGCGAGCAGTACTTC. It codes for CASSAGRGAGEQYF.

The rearrangement uses TRBV5-1 and TRBJ2-1; D unclear. This CDR3 is built from 15 residues. Trimming shortened V by 0 bases and J by 6 bases, and 13 bases separated the two germline ends. Per the germline V gene, CDR1 is SGHRS and CDR2 is YFSETQ. The CDR3 bases are TGCGCCAGCAGCTTGGGTTCCGACCGCGCCAATGAGCAGTTCTTC. Translation gives CASSLGSDRANEQFF.

This clonotype has a handful of counts. The rearrangement joins TRBV4-1 to TRBJ1-1; 7 bases match TRBD1. Germline trimming cut 4 bases from V and 1 base from J; bases unmatched to any gene: 6. Germline V gives CDR1 MGHRA, CDR2 YSYEKL. The CDR3 covers 15 residues. In nucleotides, the CDR3 is TGCGCCAGCAGCCGATGGACAGGTCCGAACACTGAAGCTTTCTTT. It yields the protein CASSRWTGPNTEAFF.

This clonotype was counted between two and nine times. V is TRBV12-3 or TRBV12-4 and J is TRBJ1-5, with 8 bases that match TRBD1. The CDR3 is 14 amino acids. The V and J ends lost 5 bases and 6 bases, in that order; junction bases with no gene match: 6. The CDR3 sequence is CASSPGGKSQPQHF. In nucleotides, the CDR3 is TGTGCCAGCAGTCCAGGGGGCAAGAGTCAGCCCCAGCATTTT.

This chain uses TRBV9 with TRBJ2-2, with D possibly matching TRBD1 (6 bases). V was trimmed by 0 bases and J by 3 bases, leaving 15 bases between them. CDR3 length equals 17 residues. CDR1 is SGDLS, CDR2 YYNGEE, per germline. The CDR3 spells CASSVVKLGGDTGELFF. CDR3 DNA: TGTGCCAGCAGCGTAGTTAAACTAGGGGGAGACACCGGGGAGCTGTTTTTT.

This clonotype was picked up a small number of times. CDR3 DNA sequence: TGCAGTGCTAGGTGGCGTGAGACCCAGTACTTC. It translates to CSARWRETQYF. The genes are TRBV20-1 and TRBJ2-5, with no clear D. Germline CDR1 and CDR2: DFQATT and SNEGSKA (reference sequence). The CDR3 consists of 11 residues. The germline V and J ends were trimmed by 3 bases and 5 bases, with 7 bases remaining between them.